This T cell receptor (beta chain) was captured in a study of cytomegalovirus exposure and HLA in healthy donors. Study-wide points: As a later analysis showed, a missense DCLRE1C variant was linked to trimming of TCR beta V- and J-genes.

The V gene's germline CDR1 is MNHNS and CDR2 SASEGT. This CDR3 region has 14 residues. V lost 5 bases to trimming and J lost 5 bases, with 13 bases between them. PCR primers comprised 60 Vbeta and 13 Jbeta primers. Here immunoSEQ multiplex PCR was the method, and the copy in TCRdb shows in-frame clones only, minus some. The sample consists of roughly 110,000 clones, roughly 82% of them appearing once. About this clone: Its antigen remains unknown.

What was sequenced was PBMCs. This clonotype was obtained from a man aged 45-65 years in good health and CMV-seronegative. The rearrangement uses TRBV6-1 and TRBJ1-5, with D possibly TRBD1 on 5 matching bases. The CDR3 sequence is CASSHRTRDQPQHF. CDR3 DNA sequence: TGTGCCAGCAGTCACAGGACACGCGATCAGCCCCAGCATTTT.